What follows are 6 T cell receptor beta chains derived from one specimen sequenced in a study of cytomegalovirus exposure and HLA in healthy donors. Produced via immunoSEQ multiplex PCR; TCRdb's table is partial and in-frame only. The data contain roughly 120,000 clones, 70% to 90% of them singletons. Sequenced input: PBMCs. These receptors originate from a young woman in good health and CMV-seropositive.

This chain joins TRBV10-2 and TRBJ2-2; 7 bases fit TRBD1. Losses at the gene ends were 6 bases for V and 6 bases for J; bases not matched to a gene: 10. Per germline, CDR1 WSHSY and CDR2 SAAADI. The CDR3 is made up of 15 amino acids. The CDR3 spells CASSRDSPGAGELFF. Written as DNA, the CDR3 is TGCGCCAGCAGCAGGGACAGCCCTGGGGCCGGGGAGCTGTTTTTT.

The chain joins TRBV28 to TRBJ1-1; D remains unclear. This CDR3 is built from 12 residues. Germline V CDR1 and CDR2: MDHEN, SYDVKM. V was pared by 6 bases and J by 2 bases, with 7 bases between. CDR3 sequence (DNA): TGTGCCAGCAGCACCACAAACACTGAAGCTTTCTTT. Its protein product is CASSTTNTEAFF.

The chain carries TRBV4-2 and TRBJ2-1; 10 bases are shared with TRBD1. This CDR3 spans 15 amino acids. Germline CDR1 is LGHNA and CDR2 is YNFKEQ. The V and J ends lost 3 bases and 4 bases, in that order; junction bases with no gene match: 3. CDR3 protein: CASSQPGQGYNEQFF. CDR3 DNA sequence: TGTGCCAGCAGCCAGCCGGGACAGGGGTACAATGAGCAGTTCTTC.

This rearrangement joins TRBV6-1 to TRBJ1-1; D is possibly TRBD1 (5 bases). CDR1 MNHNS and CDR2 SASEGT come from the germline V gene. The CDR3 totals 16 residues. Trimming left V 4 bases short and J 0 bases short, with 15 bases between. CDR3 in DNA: TGTGCCAGCAGTGGGGGATACAGGTCGATGAACACTGAAGCTTTCTTT. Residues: CASSGGYRSMNTEAFF.

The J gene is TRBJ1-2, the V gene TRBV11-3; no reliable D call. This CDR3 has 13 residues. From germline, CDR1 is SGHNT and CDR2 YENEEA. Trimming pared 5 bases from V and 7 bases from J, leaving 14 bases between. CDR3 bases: TGTGCCAGCAGCCTATTGTATCTTGGTGGCTACACCTTC. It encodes CASSLLYLGGYTF.

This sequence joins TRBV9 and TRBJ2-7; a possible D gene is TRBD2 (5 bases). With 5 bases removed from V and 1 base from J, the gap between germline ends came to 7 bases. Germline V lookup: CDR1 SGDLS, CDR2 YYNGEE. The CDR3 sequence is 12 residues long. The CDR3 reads CASSSGSYEQYF. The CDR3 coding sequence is TGTGCCAGCAGTTCGGGGTCCTACGAGCAGTACTTC.